The 21 T cell receptor beta chains below come from one sample, sequenced in a study of early T cells in non-severe SARS-CoV-2 infection. MiXCR, applied by TCRdb to the 5' RACE reads, yields one record per CDR3 protein. The sample carries 35,000 to 40,000 distinct CDR3 sequences, about 3.9% recorded once. Sequenced input: whole blood. The receptors stem from an adult who was a healthcare worker with PCR-confirmed SARS-CoV-2 infection or an uninfected control (not recorded which).

There are a few counts of this clonotype. This rearrangement joins TRBV12-3 or TRBV12-4 to TRBJ1-1; D remains ambiguous. This CDR3 is built from 12 residues. Trimming removed 6 bases at V and 6 bases at J, with 11 bases between. CDR3 nucleotide sequence: TGTGCCAGCAGCCCTGGCAAGTCTGAAGCTTTCTTT. This gives the protein CASSPGKSEAFF.

This sequence joins TRBV19 and TRBJ2-3; the match to TRBD2 covers 9 bases. Germline V gene data show CDR1 as LNHDA and CDR2 as SQIVND (reference sequence). The V and J ends lost 6 bases and 2 bases, in that order; junction bases with no gene match: 6. The CDR3 is made up of 15 amino acids. In nucleotides, the CDR3 is TGTGCCAGTAGGCCCGGGACTAGCCACACAGATACGCAGTATTTT. Protein sequence: CASRPGTSHTDTQYF. The full variable domain, its missing parts supplied by reference TRBV19 and TRBJ2-3, is DGGITQSPKYLFRKEGQNVTLSCEQNLNHDAMYWYRQDPGQGLRLIYYSQIVNDFQKGDIAEGYSVSREKKESFPLTVTSAQKNPTAFYLCASRPGTSHTDTQYFGPGTRLTVL.

This clonotype was counted a few times. CDR3 nucleotides: TGTGCCAGCAGCCGAGGGGCGGCTATGGTGGGTAATGAGCAGTTCTTC. It is translated as CASSRGAAMVGNEQFF. The gene calls are TRBV9 and TRBJ2-1; the D call may be TRBD1 or TRBD2 (5 bases each). CDR1 SGDLS and CDR2 YYNGEE come from the germline V gene. The V end lost 4 bases, the J end lost 7 bases, and 21 bases lay between the germline ends. The CDR3 totals 16 residues.

There are many counts of this clonotype. The chain couples TRBV2 to TRBJ2-4; 11 bases line up with TRBD2. Germline loops: CDR1 SNHLY, CDR2 FYNNEI. J gave up 2 bases and V 4 bases, and 7 bases lay outside the gene matches. The CDR3 covers 17 residues. The CDR3 here is CASSGGSGRATKNIQYF. In nucleotides, the CDR3 is TGTGCCAGCAGTGGAGGTAGCGGGAGGGCGACCAAAAACATTCAGTACTTC. The full variable domain, in which reference TRBV2 and TRBJ2-4 provide the parts outside the CDR3, is EPEVTQTPSHQVTQMGQEVILRCVPISNHLYFYWYRQILGQKVEFLVSFYNNEISEKSEIFDDQFSVERPDGSNFTLKIRSTKLEDSAMYFCASSGGSGRATKNIQYFGAGTRLSVL.

This clonotype was counted at least ten times. The chain employs TRBV5-1 and TRBJ2-7; 7 bases agree with TRBD1. The CDR3 contains 14 residues. Germline trimming cut 5 bases from V and 4 bases from J; bases unmatched to any gene: 9. The germline CDR1 and CDR2 sequences are SGHRS and YFSETQ. The CDR3 DNA follows: TGCGCCAGCAGTGACAGGGCGGCGGATTACGAGCAGTACTTC. Translated: CASSDRAADYEQYF.

This clonotype showed up many times. V gene TRBV27 combines with J gene TRBJ2-1; no clear D gene. The CDR3 is 14 residues long. V lost 5 bases, J lost 5 bases, and 13 bases lay in between. CDR1 and CDR2 (germline): MNHEY, SMNVEV (reference sequence). The CDR3 sequence is CASSPHRFHNEQFF. DNA of the CDR3: TGTGCCAGCAGTCCCCACCGCTTCCACAATGAGCAGTTCTTC.

This clonotype was observed many times. The chain is built from TRBV5-1 and TRBJ2-1, with D uncertain. V lost 5 bases and J 0 bases, leaving 9 bases between the germline ends. The CDR3 runs to 14 residues. CDR1 is SGHRS, CDR2 YFSETQ, per germline. The DNA for the CDR3 is TGCGCCAGCAGTGGAGTAGGCTCCTACAATGAGCAGTTCTTC. It specifies CASSGVGSYNEQFF.

This clonotype was observed at least ten times. The V call is TRBV7-9, the J call TRBJ2-1; tentative D call: TRBD2 (6 bases). In germline, CDR1 is SEHNR, CDR2 FQNEAQ (reference sequence). Trimming cost V 5 bases and J 4 bases, with 15 bases left between them. The CDR3 runs to 15 residues. CDR3 amino acids: CASSRRLGSYNEQFF. In nucleotides, the CDR3 is TGTGCCAGCAGCCGCCGACTAGGTTCATACAATGAGCAGTTCTTC.

This clonotype was seen at least ten times. The V call is TRBV4-3, the J call TRBJ2-1; D ambiguous. The germline V and J ends were trimmed by 3 bases and 8 bases, with 11 bases remaining between them. This CDR3 contains 13 residues. CDR1 LGHNA and CDR2 YSLEER come from the germline V gene. Written as DNA, the CDR3 is TGCGCCAGCAGCCAGAATGGGGTCTATGAGCAGTTCTTC. Its protein is CASSQNGVYEQFF.

The chain carries TRBV2 and TRBJ2-2; D ambiguous. This CDR3 comprises 14 residues. Germline lookup yields CDR1 SNHLY and CDR2 FYNNEI. V was pared by 8 bases and J by 1 base, with 11 bases between. CDR3 coding DNA: TGTGCCAGCTTGTATATACAGAACACCGGGGAGCTGTTTTTT. This translates into CASLYIQNTGELFF.

This clonotype was counted at least ten times. The chain employs TRBV20-1 and TRBJ1-6; 8 bases are a match to TRBD1. The CDR3 totals 19 residues. The germline gives CDR1 DFQATT, CDR2 SNEGSKA (reference sequence). With V trimmed by 6 bases and J by 7 bases, 23 bases remained unmatched. This CDR3 is CSARRPGTGPQGLNSPLHF. The DNA for the CDR3 is TGCAGTGCGAGGCGTCCCGGGACAGGACCCCAGGGGTTGAATTCACCCCTCCACTTT.

This clonotype has a handful of counts. The V call is TRBV19, the J call TRBJ1-2, with D possibly matching TRBD1 (5 bases). V was clipped by 4 bases and J by 4 bases, with 13 bases between them. CDR3 size: 14 residues. Germline CDR1 LNHDA, CDR2 SQIVND (reference sequence). The CDR3 loop reads CASSNRWIIYGYTF. The CDR3 nucleotides read TGTGCCAGTAGTAACAGGTGGATTATCTATGGCTACACCTTC.

This clonotype was detected ten times or more. The chain has TRBV7-2 and TRBJ2-2, with D maybe TRBD1 (6 bases). V lost 6 bases and J 3 bases, leaving 20 bases between the germline ends. CDR3 size: 17 residues. Germline CDR1 SGHTA, CDR2 FQGNSA. DNA of the CDR3: TGTGCCAGCAGATATAGATGGGGGCCGGTCGACACCGGGGAGCTGTTTTTT. Encoded protein: CASRYRWGPVDTGELFF.

This clonotype came up many times. The CDR3 reads CASSPETGATNYGYTF. The CDR3 bases are TGTGCCAGCAGCCCCGAAACGGGGGCGACTAACTATGGCTACACCTTC. The chain couples TRBV7-8 to TRBJ1-2, with D tentatively TRBD1 (6 bases). Trimming stripped 5 bases from V and 0 bases from J, with 16 bases between. The CDR3 extends over 16 amino acids. Germline lookup yields CDR1 SGHVS and CDR2 FQNEAQ.

This clonotype was detected ten times or more. The CDR3 DNA is TGCGCCAGCAGCGTTTCGACAGGGGGTCGAGAGACCCAGTACTTC. It yields the protein CASSVSTGGRETQYF. This chain connects TRBV5-1 to TRBJ2-5; 9 bases are shared with TRBD1. Germline CDR1 reads SGHRS; CDR2 reads YFSETQ. The trim removed 4 bases at V and 4 bases at J, leaving 8 bases unmatched. The CDR3 length is 15 residues.

The V gene is TRBV7-2, the J gene TRBJ1-5, with D hard to call. The CDR3 contains 12 residues. With 1 base removed from V and 7 bases from J, the gap between germline ends came to 5 bases. Germline V gives CDR1 SGHTA, CDR2 FQGNSA. For the CDR3, the DNA is TGTGCCAGCAGCTTAGACCAACAGCCCCAGCATTTT. Amino acids: CASSLDQQPQHF.

This clonotype was seen at least ten times. For the CDR3, the DNA is TGTGCCAGCAGCCCTCAGCGTTACAATGAGCAGTTCTTC. It is translated as CASSPQRYNEQFF. The rearrangement joins TRBV7-9 to TRBJ2-1; D unclear. Between the trimmed V and J ends, which lost 5 bases and 4 bases, there was a span of 9 bases. CDR3 length: 13 amino acids. Germline lookup yields CDR1 SEHNR and CDR2 FQNEAQ (reference sequence).

This clonotype showed up many times. This chain joins TRBV20-1 and TRBJ1-5, with TRBD1 as a possible D gene (6 bases). The CDR3 contains 17 residues. V was cut by 4 bases and J by 1 base, with 20 bases left in between. Germline CDR1 and CDR2: DFQATT and SNEGSKA (reference sequence). The CDR3 reads CSATNTMKGVSNQPQHF. CDR3 nucleotide sequence: TGCAGTGCTACGAACACAATGAAGGGGGTAAGCAATCAGCCCCAGCATTTT.

This clonotype was seen repeatedly, ten times or more. The V call is TRBV9, the J call TRBJ2-2, with D perhaps TRBD1 or TRBD2 (5 bases each). V lost 4 bases and J 0 bases, leaving 13 bases between the germline ends. The CDR3 covers 16 residues. CDR1 is SGDLS and CDR2 is YYNGEE in the germline V gene. The CDR3 nucleotides are TGTGCCAGCAGCTTTACCGGGACCCCGAACACCGGGGAGCTGTTTTTT. This gives the protein CASSFTGTPNTGELFF.

This clonotype has ten or more counts. The rearrangement uses TRBV7-9 and TRBJ1-5; D uncertain. V lost 5 bases and J 7 bases, leaving 9 bases between the germline ends. Looked up from germline, CDR1 is SEHNR and CDR2 is FQNEAQ (reference sequence). The CDR3 consists of 12 residues. CDR3 in amino acids: CASSDSYQPQHF. DNA for the CDR3: TGTGCCAGCAGCGACTCATACCAGCCCCAGCATTTT.

This clonotype was observed many times. CDR3 sequence: CATSDPSLNTEAFF. The CDR3 coding sequence is TGTGCCACCAGTGATCCCTCCCTGAACACTGAAGCTTTCTTT. V and J are TRBV24-1 and TRBJ1-1; D call uncertain. The CDR3 is 14 amino acids. CDR1 and CDR2 (germline): KGHDR, SFDVKD. The V end was cut by 3 bases, the J end by 0 bases, with 7 bases between.